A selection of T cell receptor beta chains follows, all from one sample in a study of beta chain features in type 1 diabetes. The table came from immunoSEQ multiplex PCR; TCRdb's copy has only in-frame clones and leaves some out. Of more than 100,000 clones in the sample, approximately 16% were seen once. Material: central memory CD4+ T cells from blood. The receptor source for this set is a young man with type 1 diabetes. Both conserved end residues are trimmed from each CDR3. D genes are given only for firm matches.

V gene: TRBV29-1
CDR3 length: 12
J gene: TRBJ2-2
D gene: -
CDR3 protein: SVVGQLNTGELF

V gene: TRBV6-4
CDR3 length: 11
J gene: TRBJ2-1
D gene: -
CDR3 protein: ASSAGVGNEQF

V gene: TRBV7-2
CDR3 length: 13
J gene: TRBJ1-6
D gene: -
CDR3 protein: ASSLEQPNNSPLH

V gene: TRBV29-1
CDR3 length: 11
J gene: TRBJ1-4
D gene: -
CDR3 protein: SARGGRNEKLF

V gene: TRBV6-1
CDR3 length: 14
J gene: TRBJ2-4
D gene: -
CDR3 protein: ASSEGGTRTQNIQY

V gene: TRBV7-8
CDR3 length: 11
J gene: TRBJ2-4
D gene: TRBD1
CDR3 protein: ASSRTGDNIQY

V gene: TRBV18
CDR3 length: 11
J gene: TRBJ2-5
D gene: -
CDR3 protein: ASSPPAGETQY

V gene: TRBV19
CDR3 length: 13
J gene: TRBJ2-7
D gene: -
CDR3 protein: ASSPSRQGLGEQY

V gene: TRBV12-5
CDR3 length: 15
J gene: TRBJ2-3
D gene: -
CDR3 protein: ASGIPDRRESTDTQY

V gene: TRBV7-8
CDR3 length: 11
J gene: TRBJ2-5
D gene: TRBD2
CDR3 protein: ASRMAGGETQY

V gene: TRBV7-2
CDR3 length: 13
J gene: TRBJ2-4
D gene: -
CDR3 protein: ASSYLEGTKNIQY

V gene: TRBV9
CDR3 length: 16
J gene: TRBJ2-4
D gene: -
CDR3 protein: ASSVGSLGFSAKNIQY

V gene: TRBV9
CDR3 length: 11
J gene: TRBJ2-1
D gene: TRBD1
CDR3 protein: ASSVRGPNEQF

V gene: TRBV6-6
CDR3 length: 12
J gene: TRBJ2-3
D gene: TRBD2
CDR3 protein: ASRLSGGADTQY

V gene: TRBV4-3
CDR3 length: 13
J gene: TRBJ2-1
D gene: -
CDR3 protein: ASSIQVSSYNEQF

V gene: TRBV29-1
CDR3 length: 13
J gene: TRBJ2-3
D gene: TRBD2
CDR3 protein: SVEASGDFTDTQY

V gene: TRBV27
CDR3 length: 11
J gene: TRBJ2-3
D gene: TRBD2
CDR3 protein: ASKLAGGDTQY

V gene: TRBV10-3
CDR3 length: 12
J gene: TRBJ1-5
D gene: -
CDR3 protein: AISERGGNQPQH

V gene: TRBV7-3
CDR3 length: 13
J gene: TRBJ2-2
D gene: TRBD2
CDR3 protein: ASSPTGTSPGELF

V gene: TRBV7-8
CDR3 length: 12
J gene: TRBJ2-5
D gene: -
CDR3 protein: ASSSWGTQETQY

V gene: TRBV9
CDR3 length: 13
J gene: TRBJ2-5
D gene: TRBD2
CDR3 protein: ASSPSGTSLETQY

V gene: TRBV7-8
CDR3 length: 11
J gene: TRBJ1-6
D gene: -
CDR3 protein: AFSGNSDSPLH

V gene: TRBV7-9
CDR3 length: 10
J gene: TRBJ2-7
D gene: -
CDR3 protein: ASSPSAYEQY

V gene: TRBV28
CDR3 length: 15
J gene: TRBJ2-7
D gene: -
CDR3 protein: ASSLPPGQKSSYEQY

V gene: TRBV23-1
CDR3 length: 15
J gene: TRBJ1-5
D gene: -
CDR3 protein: ASSPDPGGGQREPQH

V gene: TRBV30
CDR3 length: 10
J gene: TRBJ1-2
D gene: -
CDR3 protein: AWSPTGWGYT

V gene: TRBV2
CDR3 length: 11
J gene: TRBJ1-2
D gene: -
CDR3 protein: ASKVGSAYGYT

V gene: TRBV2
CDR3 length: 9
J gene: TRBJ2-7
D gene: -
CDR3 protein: ASRTGEEQY

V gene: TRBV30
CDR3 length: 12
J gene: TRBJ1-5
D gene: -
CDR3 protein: AWSVGARNQPQH

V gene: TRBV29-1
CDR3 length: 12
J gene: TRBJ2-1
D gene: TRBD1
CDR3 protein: SVYGQGWVNEQF

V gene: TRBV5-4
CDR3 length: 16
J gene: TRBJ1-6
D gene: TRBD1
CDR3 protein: ASSFGSRGQANNSPLH

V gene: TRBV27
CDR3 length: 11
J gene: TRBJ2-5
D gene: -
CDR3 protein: ASVGGSWETQY

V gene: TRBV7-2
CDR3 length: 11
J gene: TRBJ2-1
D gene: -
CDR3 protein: ASSSRTGDEQF

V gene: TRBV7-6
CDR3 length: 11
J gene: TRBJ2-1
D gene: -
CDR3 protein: ASSLHRGNEQF

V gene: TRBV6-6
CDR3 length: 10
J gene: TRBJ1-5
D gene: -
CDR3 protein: ASSYSWQPQH

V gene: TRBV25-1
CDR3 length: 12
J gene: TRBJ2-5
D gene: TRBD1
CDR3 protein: ASSAIRDRETQY

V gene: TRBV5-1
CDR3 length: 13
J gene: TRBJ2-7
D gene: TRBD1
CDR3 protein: ASSQGQGSSYEQY

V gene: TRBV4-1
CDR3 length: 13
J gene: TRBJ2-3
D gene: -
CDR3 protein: ASSQDWTATDTQY

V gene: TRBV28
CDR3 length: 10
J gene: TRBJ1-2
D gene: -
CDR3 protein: ASSSINYGYT

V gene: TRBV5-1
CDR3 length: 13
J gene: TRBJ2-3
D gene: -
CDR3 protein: ASSAGASVTDTQY

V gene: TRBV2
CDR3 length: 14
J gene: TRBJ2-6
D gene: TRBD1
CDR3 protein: ASSPGQFSGANVLT